These T cell receptor beta chains were read from a single sample in a study of cytomegalovirus exposure and HLA in healthy donors. This table comes from immunoSEQ multiplex PCR, and its TCRdb copy is limited to in-frame clones, with some not included. The data contain about 120,000 clones, around 77% of them singletons. The sequencing sample was made of PBMCs. The receptors stem from a human donor in good health. Both conserved end residues are part of each CDR3. Fields, in order: V gene, D gene, clone size, J gene, CDR3 protein, CDR3 DNA. A D gene is named only where the DNA matches it firmly. Where a row states a size, it is once, few, many or the class of an expanded clone; other rows omit it.

v_gene: TRBV4-1; d_gene: .; abundance: .; j_gene: TRBJ1-3; CDR3aa: CASSQQTGGGNTIYF; CDR3nt: TGCGCCAGCAGCCAACAGACAGGAGGCGGAAACACCATATATTTT
v_gene: TRBV29-1; d_gene: .; abundance: .; j_gene: TRBJ1-2; CDR3aa: CSVGFSGQIYGYTF; CDR3nt: TGCAGCGTTGGATTCTCAGGACAGATCTATGGCTACACCTTC
v_gene: TRBV19; d_gene: TRBD1; abundance: .; j_gene: TRBJ2-2; CDR3aa: CASSTAGTGGTGELFF; CDR3nt: TGTGCCAGTAGTACGGCCGGGACAGGAGGTACCGGGGAGCTGTTTTTT
v_gene: TRBV5-6; d_gene: TRBD2; abundance: .; j_gene: TRBJ2-5; CDR3aa: CASSLERVLRAGDTETQYF; CDR3nt: TGTGCCAGCAGCCTAGAGCGGGTTTTGAGGGCGGGAGATACGGAGACCCAGTACTTC
v_gene: TRBV5-1; d_gene: .; abundance: .; j_gene: TRBJ2-7; CDR3aa: CASSFYGRGQGEQYF; CDR3nt: TGCGCCAGCAGCTTCTATGGAAGAGGTCAGGGCGAGCAGTACTTC
v_gene: TRBV6-6; d_gene: .; abundance: .; j_gene: TRBJ2-3; CDR3aa: CASSGSGGTDTQYF; CDR3nt: TGTGCCAGCAGTGGTAGCGGAGGCACAGATACGCAGTATTTT
v_gene: TRBV10-2; d_gene: TRBD1; abundance: .; j_gene: TRBJ1-6; CDR3aa: CASTLGTATSYNSPLHF; CDR3nt: TGCGCCAGCACTTTAGGGACAGCCACCTCCTATAATTCACCCCTCCACTTT
v_gene: TRBV11-3; d_gene: TRBD1; abundance: .; j_gene: TRBJ2-5; CDR3aa: CASSLDRGRRGGETQYF; CDR3nt: TGTGCCAGCAGCTTGGACAGGGGGCGAAGAGGGGGAGAGACCCAGTACTTC
v_gene: TRBV5-1; d_gene: TRBD1; abundance: .; j_gene: TRBJ2-2; CDR3aa: CASSMGTGPTGELFF; CDR3nt: TGCGCCAGCAGCATGGGGACAGGGCCCACCGGGGAGCTGTTTTTT
v_gene: TRBV5-6; d_gene: TRBD1; abundance: .; j_gene: TRBJ2-2; CDR3aa: CASSLDRGAGELFF; CDR3nt: TGTGCCAGCAGCTTGGACAGGGGGGCCGGGGAGCTGTTTTTT
v_gene: TRBV19; d_gene: .; abundance: once; j_gene: TRBJ1-3; CDR3aa: CASGPVSGNTIYF; CDR3nt: TGTGCCAGTGGTCCGGTCTCTGGAAACACCATATATTTT
v_gene: TRBV7-9; d_gene: TRBD2; abundance: .; j_gene: TRBJ2-1; CDR3aa: CASSPPGAGGWNEQFF; CDR3nt: TGTGCCAGCAGCCCCCCAGGAGCGGGAGGTTGGAATGAGCAGTTCTTC
v_gene: TRBV19; d_gene: .; abundance: .; j_gene: TRBJ1-1; CDR3aa: CASSKIQDTEAFF; CDR3nt: TGTGCCAGTAGTAAAATACAGGACACTGAAGCTTTCTTT
v_gene: TRBV11-2; d_gene: TRBD1; abundance: many; j_gene: TRBJ1-1; CDR3aa: CASSLDPGQGHLEAFF; CDR3nt: TGTGCCAGCAGCCTCGATCCCGGACAGGGGCATTTGGAAGCTTTCTTT
v_gene: TRBV27; d_gene: TRBD1; abundance: few; j_gene: TRBJ2-7; CDR3aa: CASSLTGAHEQYF; CDR3nt: TGTGCCAGCAGCCTTACAGGGGCCCACGAGCAGTACTTC
v_gene: TRBV10-3; d_gene: TRBD1; abundance: once; j_gene: TRBJ2-2; CDR3aa: CAIRGQVNTGELFF; CDR3nt: TGTGCCATCAGAGGACAGGTCAACACCGGGGAGCTGTTTTTT
v_gene: TRBV19; d_gene: TRBD1; abundance: .; j_gene: TRBJ1-2; CDR3aa: CASSIRSTGAGGYTF; CDR3nt: TGTGCCAGTAGTATAAGGTCAACAGGGGCCGGAGGCTACACCTTC
v_gene: TRBV19; d_gene: .; abundance: few; j_gene: TRBJ1-4; CDR3aa: CASSQGTTNEKLFF; CDR3nt: TGTGCCAGTAGCCAGGGGACAACTAATGAAAAACTGTTTTTT
v_gene: TRBV27; d_gene: .; abundance: .; j_gene: TRBJ2-1; CDR3aa: CASRDPAVFSYNEQFF; CDR3nt: TGTGCCAGCAGGGATCCGGCGGTATTCTCCTACAATGAGCAGTTCTTC
v_gene: TRBV7-6; d_gene: .; abundance: .; j_gene: TRBJ2-1; CDR3aa: CASSLTLGIGNEQFF; CDR3nt: TGTGCCAGCAGCCTGACACTAGGTATCGGCAATGAGCAGTTCTTC
v_gene: TRBV5-6; d_gene: .; abundance: .; j_gene: TRBJ1-4; CDR3aa: CASSSQQGRKLFF; CDR3nt: TGTGCCAGCAGCTCGCAACAGGGAAGAAAACTGTTTTTT
v_gene: TRBV18; d_gene: TRBD2; abundance: .; j_gene: TRBJ2-1; CDR3aa: CASSPGLAGAYNEQFF; CDR3nt: TGTGCCAGCTCACCAGGTCTAGCGGGAGCCTACAATGAGCAGTTCTTC
v_gene: TRBV5-1; d_gene: .; abundance: .; j_gene: TRBJ1-5; CDR3aa: CASSAGDTVNQPQHF; CDR3nt: TGCGCCAGCAGCGCCGGGGACACTGTCAATCAGCCCCAGCATTTT
v_gene: TRBV25-1; d_gene: TRBD2; abundance: few; j_gene: TRBJ2-2; CDR3aa: CASSGGTSGSFGELFF; CDR3nt: TGTGCCAGCAGTGGGGGGACTAGCGGGAGTTTCGGGGAGCTGTTTTTT
v_gene: TRBV25-1; d_gene: .; abundance: .; j_gene: TRBJ2-1; CDR3aa: CASSEDSQSYNEQFF; CDR3nt: TGTGCCAGCAGTGAGGACAGTCAGTCCTACAATGAGCAGTTCTTC
v_gene: TRBV10-2; d_gene: .; abundance: .; j_gene: TRBJ1-2; CDR3aa: CASGADGQYGYTF; CDR3nt: TGCGCCAGCGGGGCGGATGGACAGTACGGCTACACCTTC
v_gene: TRBV29-1; d_gene: .; abundance: .; j_gene: TRBJ1-1; CDR3aa: CSGSQGTEAFF; CDR3nt: TGCAGCGGTTCACAGGGTACTGAAGCTTTCTTT
v_gene: TRBV18; d_gene: TRBD2; abundance: .; j_gene: TRBJ2-3; CDR3aa: CASSPNTLAAQDTQYF; CDR3nt: TGTGCCAGCTCACCAAACACCCTAGCGGCTCAGGATACGCAGTATTTT
v_gene: TRBV21-1; d_gene: .; abundance: once; j_gene: TRBJ2-7; CDR3aa: CASSKETSGSRSYEQYF; CDR3nt: TGTGCCAGCAGCAAGGAGACTAGCGGGAGTCGGTCCTACGAGCAGTACTTC
v_gene: TRBV10-1; d_gene: TRBD2; abundance: .; j_gene: TRBJ2-7; CDR3aa: CASSESSGRKYEQYF; CDR3nt: TGCGCCAGCAGTGAGAGTAGCGGGAGGAAATACGAGCAGTACTTC
v_gene: TRBV5-1; d_gene: .; abundance: .; j_gene: TRBJ2-5; CDR3aa: CASSLALAGGQETQYF; CDR3nt: TGCGCCAGCAGCTTGGCCTTGGCAGGGGGGCAGGAGACCCAGTACTTC
v_gene: TRBV6-1; d_gene: .; abundance: .; j_gene: TRBJ2-7; CDR3aa: CASIISYEQYF; CDR3nt: TGTGCCAGCATTATTTCCTACGAGCAGTACTTC
v_gene: TRBV9; d_gene: .; abundance: .; j_gene: TRBJ2-3; CDR3aa: CASSPQTRDTQYF; CDR3nt: TGTGCCAGCAGCCCCCAGACTAGGGATACGCAGTATTTT
v_gene: TRBV27; d_gene: TRBD1; abundance: .; j_gene: TRBJ2-1; CDR3aa: CASSLGQGHNEQFF; CDR3nt: TGTGCCAGCAGTTTGGGACAGGGACACAATGAGCAGTTCTTC
v_gene: TRBV5-1; d_gene: TRBD2; abundance: .; j_gene: TRBJ2-1; CDR3aa: CASSFPETRGGRALYNEQFF; CDR3nt: TGCGCCAGCAGCTTCCCTGAGACGCGGGGCGGGAGGGCCTTATACAATGAGCAGTTCTTC
v_gene: TRBV10-2; d_gene: .; abundance: .; j_gene: TRBJ2-4; CDR3aa: CASLGQGIAKNIQYF; CDR3nt: TGCGCCAGCTTAGGGCAGGGTATAGCCAAAAACATTCAGTACTTC
v_gene: TRBV6-6; d_gene: TRBD1; abundance: .; j_gene: TRBJ2-7; CDR3aa: CASSSGTEFHQYF; CDR3nt: TGTGCCAGCAGTTCCGGGACAGAATTTCACCAGTACTTC
v_gene: TRBV15; d_gene: TRBD1; abundance: .; j_gene: TRBJ2-1; CDR3aa: CATSRPSGTGDYNEQFF; CDR3nt: TGTGCCACCAGCAGACCCTCCGGGACAGGGGACTACAATGAGCAGTTCTTC
v_gene: TRBV4-1; d_gene: TRBD2; abundance: .; j_gene: TRBJ2-2; CDR3aa: CASSQQSSGLYTGELFF; CDR3nt: TGCGCCAGCAGCCAACAGTCTAGCGGCCTATACACCGGGGAGCTGTTTTTT
v_gene: TRBV19; d_gene: .; abundance: .; j_gene: TRBJ2-5; CDR3aa: CASSTGQIQETQYF; CDR3nt: TGTGCCAGTAGTACCGGACAGATCCAAGAGACCCAGTACTTC
v_gene: TRBV16; d_gene: .; abundance: .; j_gene: TRBJ2-4; CDR3aa: CASSLDRFSAKNIQYF; CDR3nt: TGTGCCAGCAGCCTAGACAGATTTTCAGCCAAAAACATTCAGTACTTC